A single sample gave rise to the 7 T cell receptor beta chains below, sequenced in a study of CD4 T cells in relation to SARS-CoV-2 and coronaviruses. Clones were sequenced by immunoSEQ multiplex PCR, and TCRdb holds only the in-frame ones, with some missing. The sample has approximately 27,000 clones; around 75% are singletons. These receptors' targets are unknown. Before the COVID-19 pandemic, during about 2010-2018, CD4+ T cells were taken from unexposed donors. After ten to eleven days of culture, CD4+ T cells were isolated. Source material: CD4+ T cells from PBMCs, cultured in vitro. These receptors were taken from a human donor in good health.

The CDR3 loop reads CSASFRNEQFF. The CDR3 DNA reads as TGCAGTGCTAGTTTCCGGAATGAGCAGTTCTTC. This chain links TRBV20-1 with TRBJ2-1, with D unresolved. This CDR3 is built from 11 residues. Trimming took off 3 bases at V and 7 bases at J, with 7 bases between the two ends. The germline V gene encodes CDR1 DFQATT and CDR2 SNEGSKA (reference sequence).

The gene calls are TRBV3-1 (or the pseudogene TRBV3-2) and TRBJ2-1; a weak D match, TRBD2 (6 bases). Germline-derived CDR1 and CDR2 are LGHDT and YNNKEL (reference sequence). V gave up 5 bases and J gave up 1 base, with 21 bases separating them. The CDR3 runs to 18 residues. The chain's CDR3 is CASSYRQGVTSSYNEQFF. DNA for the CDR3: TGTGCCAGCAGCTACCGGCAGGGAGTGACTAGTTCCTACAATGAGCAGTTCTTC.

This chain joins TRBV6-2 or TRBV6-3 and TRBJ1-5, with no clear D. This CDR3 contains 13 residues. Germline V CDR1 and CDR2: MNHEY, SVGEGT. V dropped 2 bases and J dropped 6 bases, with 8 bases sitting between them. CDR3 DNA sequence: TGTGCCAGCAGTTACCCCGCCGCTCAGCCCCAGCATTTT. Protein sequence: CASSYPAAQPQHF.

V gene TRBV18 combines with J gene TRBJ1-4; D remains unclear. This CDR3 is built from 13 residues. Trimming stripped 2 bases from V and 10 bases from J, with 11 bases between. CDR1 KGHSH and CDR2 LQKENI come from the germline V gene. The CDR3: CASSPTFAGKLFF. CDR3 nucleotides: TGTGCCAGCTCACCAACTTTTGCCGGAAAACTGTTTTTT.

The CDR3 DNA sequence: TGTGCCAGCAGCTTGGCGGGACCGACGTATGGCTACACCTTC. This translates into CASSLAGPTYGYTF. The chain is built from TRBV7-2 and TRBJ1-2; TRBD1 might be the D (5 bases). CDR1 is SGHTA, CDR2 FQGNSA, per germline. Trimming took off 3 bases at V and 5 bases at J, with 13 bases between the two ends. This CDR3 has 14 amino acids.

The chain combines TRBV6-1 with TRBJ2-5; TRBD2 matches 11 bases. The V gene's germline CDR1 is MNHNS and CDR2 SASEGT. The CDR3 length is 17 residues. The V gene end was trimmed by 1 base and the J gene end by 4 bases; junction bases not matched to a gene: 8. The CDR3 DNA reads as TGTGCCAGCAGTGAAGGTCGACTAGCGGGGATGGGAGAGACCCAGTACTTC. Translated: CASSEGRLAGMGETQYF.

DNA for the CDR3: TGTGCCAGCAGCTCCCCGACAGGGATCCAAGAGACCCAGTACTTC. The encoded protein is CASSSPTGIQETQYF. V and J are TRBV5-4 and TRBJ2-5; TRBD1 matches 7 bases. J gave up 1 base and V 3 bases, and 6 bases lay outside the gene matches. CDR3 length equals 15 residues. In germline, CDR1 is SGHNT, CDR2 YYREEE (reference sequence).